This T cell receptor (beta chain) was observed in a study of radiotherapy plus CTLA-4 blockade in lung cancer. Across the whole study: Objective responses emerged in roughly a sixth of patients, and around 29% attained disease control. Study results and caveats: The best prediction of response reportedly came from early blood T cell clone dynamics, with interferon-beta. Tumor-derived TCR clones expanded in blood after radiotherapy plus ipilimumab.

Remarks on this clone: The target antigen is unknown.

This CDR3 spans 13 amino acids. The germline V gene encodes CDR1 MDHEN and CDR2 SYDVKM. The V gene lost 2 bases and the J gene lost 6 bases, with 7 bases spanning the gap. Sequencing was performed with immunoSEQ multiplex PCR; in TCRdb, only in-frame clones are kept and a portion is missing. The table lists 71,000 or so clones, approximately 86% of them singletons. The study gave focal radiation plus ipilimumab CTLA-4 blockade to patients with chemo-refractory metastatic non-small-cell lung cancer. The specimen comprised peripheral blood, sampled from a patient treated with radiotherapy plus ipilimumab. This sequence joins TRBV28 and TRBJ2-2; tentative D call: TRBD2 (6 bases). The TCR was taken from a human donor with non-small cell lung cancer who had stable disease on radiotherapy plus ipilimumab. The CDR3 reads CASSLREPGELFF. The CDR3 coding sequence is TGTGCCAGCAGTTTACGGGAGCCCGGGGAGCTGTTTTTT.